The text below deals with one TCR beta chain. Its antigen is still unknown. The CDR3 is 16 residues long. The junction had 6 bases not matched to a gene; V was cut back by 5 bases and J by 1 base. CDR1 is LGHNT, CDR2 FRNRAP, per germline. Libraries were prepared by immunoSEQ multiplex PCR; TCRdb keeps only in-frame clonotypes and omits some of them. Of some 90,000 clones detected, around 90% appear once; the ten largest clones hold about 0.4%. These data come from a study of graft-versus-host responses after intestinal transplantation. Study-wide context: Multivisceral, liver-intestinal, or isolated intestinal grafts were transplanted into recipients. Recipients uniformly received anti-thymocyte globulin induction, followed by tacrolimus and steroids for 2 to 4 years. Study-level points and caveats: GvH clones surfaced in recipient marrow, some emerging earlier in ileum or blood.

The V and J genes are TRBV12-5 and TRBJ2-1; 9 bases line up with TRBD1. Source: unstimulated CD8+ T cells sorted from spleen or lymph node cells, taken before transplant. The receptor's source is a human donor who was the organ donor for an intestinal transplant. CDR3 amino acids: CASGPRDRVSYNEQFF. CDR3 bases: TGTGCTAGTGGTCCCCGGGACAGGGTATCCTACAATGAGCAGTTCTTC. Based on the CDR3 plus reference TRBV12-5 and TRBJ2-1, the full variable domain is DARVTQTPRHKVTEMGQEVTMRCQPILGHNTVFWYRQTMMQGLELLAYFRNRAPLDDSGMPKDRFSAEMPDATLATLKIQPSEPRDSAVYFCASGPRDRVSYNEQFFGPGTRLTVL.